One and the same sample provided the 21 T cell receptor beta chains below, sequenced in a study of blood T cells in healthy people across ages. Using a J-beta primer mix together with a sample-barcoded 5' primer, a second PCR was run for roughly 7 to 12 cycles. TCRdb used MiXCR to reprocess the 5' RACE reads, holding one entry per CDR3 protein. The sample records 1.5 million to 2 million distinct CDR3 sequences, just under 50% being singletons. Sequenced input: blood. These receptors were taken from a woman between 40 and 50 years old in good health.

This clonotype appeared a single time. CDR3 DNA sequence: TGTGCCAGCAGCGTCGGGCCACAGGGGGGACAGCCCCAGCATTTT. Amino acid sequence: CASSVGPQGGQPQHF. The rearrangement links TRBV9 to TRBJ1-5, with TRBD1 identical over 8 bases. The CDR3 has 15 residues. Germline assignment: CDR1 SGDLS and CDR2 YYNGEE. V gave up 2 bases and J gave up 7 bases; unmatched junction bases: 8.

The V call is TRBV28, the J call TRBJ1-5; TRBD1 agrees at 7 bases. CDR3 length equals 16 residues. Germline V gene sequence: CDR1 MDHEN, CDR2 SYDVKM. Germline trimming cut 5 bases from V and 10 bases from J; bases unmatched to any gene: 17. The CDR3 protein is CASSQDKTTGTDPQHF. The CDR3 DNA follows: TGTGCCAGCAGTCAAGATAAAACCACGGGGACAGATCCCCAGCATTTT.

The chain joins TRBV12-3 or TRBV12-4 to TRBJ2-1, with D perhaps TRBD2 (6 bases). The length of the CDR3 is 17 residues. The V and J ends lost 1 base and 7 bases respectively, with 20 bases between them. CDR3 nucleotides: TGTGCCAGCAGTTTAGGTCCCGGACTACTGAAAAGGAATGAGCAGTTCTTC. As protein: CASSLGPGLLKRNEQFF.

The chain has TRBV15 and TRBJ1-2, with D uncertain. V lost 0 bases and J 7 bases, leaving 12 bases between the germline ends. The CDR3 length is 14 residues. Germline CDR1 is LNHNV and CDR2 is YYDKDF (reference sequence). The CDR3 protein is CATSRDTWAVGYTF. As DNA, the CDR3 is TGTGCCACCAGCAGAGATACGTGGGCGGTTGGCTACACCTTC.

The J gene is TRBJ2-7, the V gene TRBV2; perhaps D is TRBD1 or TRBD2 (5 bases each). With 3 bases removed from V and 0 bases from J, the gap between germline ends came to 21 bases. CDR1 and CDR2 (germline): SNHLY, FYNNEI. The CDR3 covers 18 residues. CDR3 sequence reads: CASSDIEWGSRSSYEQYF. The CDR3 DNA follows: TGTGCCAGCAGTGATATCGAGTGGGGGTCAAGGAGCTCCTACGAGCAGTACTTC.

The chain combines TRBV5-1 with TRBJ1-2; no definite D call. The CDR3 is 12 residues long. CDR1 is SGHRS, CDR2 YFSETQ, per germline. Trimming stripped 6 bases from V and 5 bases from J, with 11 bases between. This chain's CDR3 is CASTGERYGYTF. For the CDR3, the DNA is TGCGCCAGCACCGGAGAGAGATATGGCTACACCTTC.

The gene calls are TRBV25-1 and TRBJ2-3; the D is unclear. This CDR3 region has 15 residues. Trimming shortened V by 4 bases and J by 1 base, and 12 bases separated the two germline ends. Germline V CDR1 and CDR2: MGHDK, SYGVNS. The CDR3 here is CASSGTQVGTDTQYF. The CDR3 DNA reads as TGTGCCAGCAGTGGGACCCAAGTGGGCACAGATACGCAGTATTTT.

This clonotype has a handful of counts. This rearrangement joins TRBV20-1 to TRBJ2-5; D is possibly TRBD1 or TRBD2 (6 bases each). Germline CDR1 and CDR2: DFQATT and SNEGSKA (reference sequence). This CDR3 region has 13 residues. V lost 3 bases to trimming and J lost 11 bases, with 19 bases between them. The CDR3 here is CSASEGGVREQYF. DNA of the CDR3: TGCAGTGCTAGTGAGGGGGGCGTGAGGGAGCAGTACTTC.

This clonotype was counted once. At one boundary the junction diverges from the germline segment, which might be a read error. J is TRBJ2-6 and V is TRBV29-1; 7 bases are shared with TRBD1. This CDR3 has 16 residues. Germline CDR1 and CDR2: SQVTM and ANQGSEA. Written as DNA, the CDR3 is TGCAGCGTACTCGGGACAGCCGAATCTGGGGCCATCGTCCTGACTTTC. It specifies CSVLGTAESGAIVLTF.

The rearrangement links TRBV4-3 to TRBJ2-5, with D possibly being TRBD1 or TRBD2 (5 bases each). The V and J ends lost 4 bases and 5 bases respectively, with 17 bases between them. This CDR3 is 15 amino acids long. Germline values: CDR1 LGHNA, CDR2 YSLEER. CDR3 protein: CASSLMGEPSETQYF. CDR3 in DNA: TGCGCCAGCAGCCTGATGGGGGAACCCTCGGAGACCCAGTACTTC.

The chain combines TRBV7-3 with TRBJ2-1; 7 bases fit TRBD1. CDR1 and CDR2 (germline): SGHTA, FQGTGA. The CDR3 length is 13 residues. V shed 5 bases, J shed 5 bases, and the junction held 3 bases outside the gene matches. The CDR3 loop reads CASSGTVNNEQFF. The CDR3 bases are TGTGCCAGCAGCGGGACAGTAAACAATGAGCAGTTCTTC.

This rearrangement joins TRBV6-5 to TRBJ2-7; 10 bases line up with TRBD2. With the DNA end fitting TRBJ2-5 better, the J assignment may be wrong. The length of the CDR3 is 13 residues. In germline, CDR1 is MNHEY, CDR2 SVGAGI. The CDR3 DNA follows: TGTGCCAGCAGAGGGACTAGCGCAGAGACCCAGTACTTC. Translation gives CASRGTSAETQYF.

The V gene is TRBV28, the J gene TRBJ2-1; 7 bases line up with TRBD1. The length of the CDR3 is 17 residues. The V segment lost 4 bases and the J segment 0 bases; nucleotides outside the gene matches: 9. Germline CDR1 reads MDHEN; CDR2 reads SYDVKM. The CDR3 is CASSYDHRGPSYNEQFF. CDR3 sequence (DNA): TGTGCCAGCAGTTATGACCACAGGGGACCCTCCTACAATGAGCAGTTCTTC. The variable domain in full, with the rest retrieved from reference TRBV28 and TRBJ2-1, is DVKVTQSSRYLVKRTGEKVFLECVQDMDHENMFWYRQDPGLGLRLIYFSYDVKMKEKGDIPEGYSVSREKKERFSLILESASTNQTSMYLCASSYDHRGPSYNEQFFGPGTRLTVL.

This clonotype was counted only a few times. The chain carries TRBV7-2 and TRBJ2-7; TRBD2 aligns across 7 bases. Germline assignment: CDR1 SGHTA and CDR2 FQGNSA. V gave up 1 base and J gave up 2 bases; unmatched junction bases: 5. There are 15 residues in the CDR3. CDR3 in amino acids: CASSLVSSGTYEQYF. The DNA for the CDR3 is TGTGCCAGCAGCTTAGTGTCTAGCGGAACCTACGAGCAGTACTTC.

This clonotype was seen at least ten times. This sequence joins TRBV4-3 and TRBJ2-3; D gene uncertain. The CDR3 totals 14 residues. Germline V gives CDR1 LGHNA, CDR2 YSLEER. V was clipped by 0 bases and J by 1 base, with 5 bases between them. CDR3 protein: CASSQDLGTDTQYF. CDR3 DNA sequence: TGCGCCAGCAGCCAAGATCTCGGCACAGATACGCAGTATTTT.

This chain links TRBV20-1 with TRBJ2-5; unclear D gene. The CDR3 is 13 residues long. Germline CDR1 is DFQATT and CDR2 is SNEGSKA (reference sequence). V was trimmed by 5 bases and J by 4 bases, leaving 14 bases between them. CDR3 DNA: TGCAGTGCTCTAGGCGTCGTAGGAGAGACCCAGTACTTC. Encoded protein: CSALGVVGETQYF.

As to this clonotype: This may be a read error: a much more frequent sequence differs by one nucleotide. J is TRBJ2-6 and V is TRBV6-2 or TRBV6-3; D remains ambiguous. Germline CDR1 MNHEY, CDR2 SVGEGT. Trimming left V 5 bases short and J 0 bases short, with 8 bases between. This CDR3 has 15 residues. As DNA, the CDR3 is TGTGCCAGCAGTCGACCGATCTCTGGGGCCAACGTCCTGACTTTC. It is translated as CASSRPISGANVLTF.

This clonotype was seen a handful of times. The DNA for the CDR3 is TGTGCCAGCAGGGACAGTGGACGTAACTATGGCTACACCTTC. This codes for CASRDSGRNYGYTF. V usage is TRBV6-5 and J usage is TRBJ1-2; perhaps TRBD1 as D (6 bases). The V gene's germline CDR1 is MNHEY and CDR2 SVGAGI. V lost 6 bases, J lost 1 base, and 12 bases lay in between. The CDR3 has 14 residues.

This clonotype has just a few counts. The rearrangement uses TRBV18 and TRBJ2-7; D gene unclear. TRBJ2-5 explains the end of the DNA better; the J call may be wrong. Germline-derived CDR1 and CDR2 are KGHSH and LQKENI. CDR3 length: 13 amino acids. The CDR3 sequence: CASSPKDGETQYF. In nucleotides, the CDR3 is TGTGCCAGCTCACCAAAAGATGGCGAGACCCAGTACTTC.

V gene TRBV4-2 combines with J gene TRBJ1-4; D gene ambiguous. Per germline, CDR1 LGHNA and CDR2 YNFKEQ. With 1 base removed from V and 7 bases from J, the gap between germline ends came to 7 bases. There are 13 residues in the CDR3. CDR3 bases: TGTGCCAGCAGCCAAGGGGGTAGTGAAAAACTGTTTTTT. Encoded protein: CASSQGGSEKLFF.

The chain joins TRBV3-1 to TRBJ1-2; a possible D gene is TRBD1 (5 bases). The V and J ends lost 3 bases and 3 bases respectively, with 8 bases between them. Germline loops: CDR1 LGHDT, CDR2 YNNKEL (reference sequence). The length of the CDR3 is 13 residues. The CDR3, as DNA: TGTGCCAGCAGCCAGAGGGGCGACTATGGCTACACCTTC. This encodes CASSQRGDYGYTF. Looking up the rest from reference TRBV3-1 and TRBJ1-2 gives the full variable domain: DTAVSQTPKYLVTQMGNDKSIKCEQNLGHDTMYWYKQDSKKFLKIMFSYNNKELIINETVPNRFSPKSPDKAHLNLHINSLELGDSAVYFCASSQRGDYGYTFGSGTRLTVV.